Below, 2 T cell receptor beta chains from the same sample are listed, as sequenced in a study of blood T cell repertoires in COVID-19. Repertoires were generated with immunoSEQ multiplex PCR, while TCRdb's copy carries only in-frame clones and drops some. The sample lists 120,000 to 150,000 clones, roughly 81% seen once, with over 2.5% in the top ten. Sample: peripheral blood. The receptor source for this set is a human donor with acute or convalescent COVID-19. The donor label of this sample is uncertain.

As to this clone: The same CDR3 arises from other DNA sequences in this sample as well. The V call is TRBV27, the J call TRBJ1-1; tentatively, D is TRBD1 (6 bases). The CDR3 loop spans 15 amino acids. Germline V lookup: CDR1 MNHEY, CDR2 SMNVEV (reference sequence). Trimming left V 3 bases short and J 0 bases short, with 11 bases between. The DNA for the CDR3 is TGTGCCAGCAGTTTGACAGGAAACATGAACACTGAAGCTTTCTTT. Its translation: CASSLTGNMNTEAFF.

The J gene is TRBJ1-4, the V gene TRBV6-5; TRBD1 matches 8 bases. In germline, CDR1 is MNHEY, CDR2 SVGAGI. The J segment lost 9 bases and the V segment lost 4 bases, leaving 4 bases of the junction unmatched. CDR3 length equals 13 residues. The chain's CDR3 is CASSWDRQQKLFF. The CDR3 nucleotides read TGTGCCAGCAGTTGGGACAGGCAACAAAAACTGTTTTTT.